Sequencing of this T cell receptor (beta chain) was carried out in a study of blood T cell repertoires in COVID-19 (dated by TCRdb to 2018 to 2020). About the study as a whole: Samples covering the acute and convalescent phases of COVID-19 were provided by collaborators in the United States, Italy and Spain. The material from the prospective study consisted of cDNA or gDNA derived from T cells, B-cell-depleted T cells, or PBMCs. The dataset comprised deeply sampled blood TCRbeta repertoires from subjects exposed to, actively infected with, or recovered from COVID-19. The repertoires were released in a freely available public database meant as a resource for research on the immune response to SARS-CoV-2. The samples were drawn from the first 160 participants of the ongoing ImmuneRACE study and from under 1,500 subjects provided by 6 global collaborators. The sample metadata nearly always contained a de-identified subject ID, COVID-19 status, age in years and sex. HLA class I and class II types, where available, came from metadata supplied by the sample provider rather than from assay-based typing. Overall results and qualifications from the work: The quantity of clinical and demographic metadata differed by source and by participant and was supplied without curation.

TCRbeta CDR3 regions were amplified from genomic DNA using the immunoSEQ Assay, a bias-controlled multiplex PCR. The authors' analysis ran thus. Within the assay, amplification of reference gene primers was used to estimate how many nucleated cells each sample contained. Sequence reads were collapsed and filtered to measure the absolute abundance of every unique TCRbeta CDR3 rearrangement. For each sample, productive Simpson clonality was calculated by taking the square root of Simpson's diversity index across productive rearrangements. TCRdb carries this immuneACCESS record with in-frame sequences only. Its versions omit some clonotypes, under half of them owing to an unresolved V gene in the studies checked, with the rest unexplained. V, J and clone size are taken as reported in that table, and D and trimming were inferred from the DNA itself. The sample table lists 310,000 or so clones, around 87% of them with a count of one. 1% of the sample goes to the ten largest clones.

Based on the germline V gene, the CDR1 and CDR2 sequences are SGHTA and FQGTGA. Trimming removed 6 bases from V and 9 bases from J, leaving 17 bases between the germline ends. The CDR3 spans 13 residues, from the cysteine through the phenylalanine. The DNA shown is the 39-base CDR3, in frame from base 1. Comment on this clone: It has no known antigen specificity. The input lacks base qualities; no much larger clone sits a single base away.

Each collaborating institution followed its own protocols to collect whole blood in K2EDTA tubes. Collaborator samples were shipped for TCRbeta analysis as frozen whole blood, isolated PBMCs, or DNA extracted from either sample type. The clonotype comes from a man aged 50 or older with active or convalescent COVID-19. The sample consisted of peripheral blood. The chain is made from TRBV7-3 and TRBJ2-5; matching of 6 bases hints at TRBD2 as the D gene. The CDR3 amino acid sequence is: CASSFNAGRPQYF. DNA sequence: TGTGCCAGCAGTTTCAATGCGGGGAGGCCCCAGTACTTC.